This TCR beta chain was sequenced during a study of Ad26.COV2.S vaccination and SARS-CoV-2 variants. Trimming cost V 4 bases and J 2 bases; bases outside gene matches: 9. Germline V gives CDR1 LGHDT, CDR2 YNNKEL (reference sequence). The CDR3 has 16 amino acids. The assay was immunoSEQ multiplex PCR, and TCRdb's table has in-frame clones only and misses some. This sample has some 300,000 clones, with 70% to 90% found just once. Stated treatment: some 20 received Ad26.COV2.S at low or high dose, single or two shots; several received placebo; per-sample allocation not given. The samples were gathered on day 63 after the first injection of vaccine or placebo.

The TCR comes from a person aged 18 to 65 who received the Ad26.COV2.S COVID-19 vaccine or a placebo. This chain links TRBV3-1 (or the pseudogene TRBV3-2) with TRBJ2-7; 9 bases map to TRBD2. Material: peripheral blood, obtained in a trial of Ad26.COV2.S vaccine versus placebo. CDR3 in amino acids: CASSRRETSGTYEQYF. CDR3 bases: TGTGCCAGCAGCCGCAGGGAGACTAGCGGTACCTACGAGCAGTACTTC.